This record covers a single T cell receptor beta chain. What this receptor recognizes is not known. Base qualities are not recorded, but no much larger clone differs from it by a single base. The CDR3 covers 15 residues, taking in both the cysteine and the phenylalanine. The DNA shown is the 45-base CDR3, in frame from base 1. V is trimmed back by 2 bases and J by 3 bases, and the junction contains 7 bases that no gene match accounts for. From the germline V gene, CDR1 is SGHRS and CDR2 is YFSETQ. TCRbeta CDR3 regions were amplified from genomic DNA using the immunoSEQ Assay, a bias-controlled multiplex PCR. In the authors' own workflow: Within the assay, amplification of reference gene primers was used to estimate how many nucleated cells each sample contained. To quantify the absolute abundance of each unique TCRbeta CDR3 rearrangement, sequence reads were collapsed and filtered. For each sample, productive Simpson clonality was calculated by taking the square root of Simpson's diversity index across productive rearrangements. The table was pulled from immuneACCESS by TCRdb, which kept in-frame rearrangements only. Such tables lose some clones; where checked, under half of the loss comes from unresolved V genes, and the rest has no known cause. That table is the source of V, J and clone size, and D and trimming were worked out from the DNA. For this sample there are 250,000 to 300,000 clones; roughly nine tenths appear just once. Approximately 2.1% of the sample belongs to the ten largest clones.

One collaborating source in Seattle enrolled patients during active infection and followed them longitudinally through the course of disease. Whole blood was collected in K2EDTA tubes by collaborating institutions according to the institutions' own protocols. Collaborator samples were shipped for TCRbeta analysis as frozen whole blood, isolated PBMCs, or DNA extracted from either sample type. This sample stems from a study of blood T cell repertoires in COVID-19 (dated by TCRdb to the early 2020s). Notes on the research overall: Collaborator samples came from the United States, Italy and Spain and covered acute and convalescent phases of COVID-19. The prospective study material was composed of cDNA or gDNA derived from T cells, B-cell-depleted T cells, or PBMCs. Subjects who had been exposed to COVID-19, were actively infected with it, or had recovered from it provided the deeply sampled blood TCRbeta repertoires that made up the dataset. The samples were drawn from the first 160 participants of the ongoing ImmuneRACE study and from under 1,500 subjects provided by 6 global collaborators. Where HLA class I and class II types were available, the types were taken from metadata supplied by the sample provider, not from assay-based typing. The repertoires were released in a freely available public database intended as a resource for research on the immune response to SARS-CoV-2. Sample metadata almost always included a de-identified subject ID, COVID-19 status, age in years and sex. Broader findings and caveats from the paper: How much clinical and demographic metadata was included differed by source and by participant, and the metadata was provided uncurated.

The chain is made from TRBV5-1 and TRBJ1-1, and TRBD1 aligns with 7 junction nucleotides. The specimen sequenced was peripheral blood. This sequence originates from a woman aged 25 to 45 with COVID-19, enrolled during active disease. The sequenced DNA: TGCGCCAGCAGCTTCTTGGGACAGAGTGACACTGAAGCTTTCTTT. The translation is CASSFLGQSDTEAFF. Beyond the CDR3, the reference TRBV5-1 and TRBJ1-1 genes provide the residues; the full variable domain reads: KAGVTQTPRYLIKTRGQQVTLSCSPISGHRSVSWYQQTPGQGLQFLFEYFSETQRNKGNFPGRFSGRQFSNSRSEMNVSTLELGDSALYLCASSFLGQSDTEAFFGQGTRLTVV.